This T cell receptor (beta chain) derives from a study of T cells in Graves' hyperthyroidism and ophthalmopathy. Findings and caveats of the study: Clonotypes that were expanded in thyroid above 0.001 mostly appeared in blood too.

J gave up 0 bases and V 1 base, and 11 bases lay outside the gene matches. The CDR3 loop spans 18 amino acids. Germline lookup yields CDR1 DFQATT and CDR2 SNEGSKA (reference sequence). RNA transcripts were the template for amplifying TCR beta CDR3 regions. During a first-round RT-PCR of the TCR CDR3, the HTBI primer set was used. TCRdb fed the multiplex PCR reads into MiXCR, producing one record per CDR3 protein. This sample yields 250,000 to 300,000 distinct CDR3 sequences, of which about a sixth are seen a single time; around 55% belongs to the top ten. Ophthalmopathy patients showed a Clinical Activity Score of at least 3, NOSPECS grade of at least 4 and duration under 3 months. From more than 8 ml of fresh peripheral blood, PBMCs were isolated. This clonotype was picked up a small number of times. Its cognate antigen is unknown.

The sample was blood. The sequence was obtained from an older woman with Graves' ophthalmopathy. This sequence joins TRBV20-1 and TRBJ2-1, with 8 nucleotides matching TRBD2. This CDR3 is CSARGGAGGPSSYNEQFF. In nucleotides, the CDR3 is TGCAGTGCTAGAGGTGGGGCGGGAGGACCTAGCTCCTACAATGAGCAGTTCTTC.